This T cell receptor beta chain was profiled in a study of T cell repertoires in cytomegalovirus infection. General study findings and limits: Dominant in the ex vivo response were TCR beta clonotypes restricted by HLA-C and specific for CMV.

As for this clonotype: The antigen remains unidentified.

V lost 6 bases, J lost 8 bases, and 17 bases lay in between. Germline assignment: CDR1 SGHNT and CDR2 YENEEA. The CDR3 is 14 amino acids. In TCRdb, the reads were re-called with MiXCR into one record per CDR3 protein. Here the sample spans about 830,000 distinct CDR3 sequences, approximately 29% being singletons. The specimen was cultured CD8+ T cells from PBMCs, collected from culture after CMV antigen stimulation. This clonotype was sampled from a human donor in good health (CMV status not recorded). Some clones in this sample may be carry-over from other donors' samples. The chain links TRBV11-3 to TRBJ2-1, with a tentative D call TRBD1 (5 bases). CDR3 sequence reads: CASSSGVGVHEQFF. The CDR3 region has the DNA TGTGCCAGCAGTTCCGGAGTAGGGGTTCATGAGCAGTTCTTC.